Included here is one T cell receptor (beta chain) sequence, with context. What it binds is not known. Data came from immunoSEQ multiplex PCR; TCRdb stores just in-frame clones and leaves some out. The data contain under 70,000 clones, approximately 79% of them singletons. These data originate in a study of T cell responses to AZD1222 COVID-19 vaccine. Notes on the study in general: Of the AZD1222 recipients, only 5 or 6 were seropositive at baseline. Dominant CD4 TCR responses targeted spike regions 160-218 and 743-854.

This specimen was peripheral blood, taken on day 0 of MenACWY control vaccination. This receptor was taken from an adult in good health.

CDR3 DNA: TGTGCCAGCAGTCCGCTAGCGGGAGGGCCCTCCGGGGAGCTGTTTTTT. The encoded protein is CASSPLAGGPSGELFF. The chain couples TRBV27 to TRBJ2-2; 12 bases map to TRBD2. The V gene end was trimmed by 5 bases and the J gene end by 6 bases; junction bases not matched to a gene: 7. The CDR3 has 16 amino acids. The germline V gene has CDR1 MNHEY and CDR2 SMNVEV (reference sequence).